The rows below give T cell receptor beta chains drawn from one sample of a study of CD8+ T cells in alopecia areata. Data came from immunoSEQ multiplex PCR; TCRdb stores just in-frame clones and leaves some out. The data show about 99,000 clones, around 84% seen once. The sample in question was CD8+ T cells sorted from blood, obtained at roughly week 30, from a patient treated with tofacitinib. The receptors stem from a human donor with alopecia areata. Both conserved end residues are part of each CDR3. A D gene is named only where the DNA matches it firmly. Clone size appears in some rows only: once, few, many, or a class for an expanded clone.

abundance	v_gene	j_gene	d_gene	CDR3nt	CDR3aa
.	TRBV5-6	TRBJ1-3	.	TGTGCCAGCAGCCCCGGTCGGACCGAAGTCCCCGGTCTATATTTT	CASSPGRTEVPGLYF
.	TRBV2	TRBJ2-3	TRBD2	TGTGCCAGCAGTGAAGCGGGAAGCGGGGGATTTTCCACAGATACGCAGTATTTT	CASSEAGSGGFSTDTQYF
.	TRBV11-2	TRBJ2-1	.	TGTGCCAGCAGCTTGGGGCGGGCCGATGGCAATGAGCAGTTCTTC	CASSLGRADGNEQFF
.	TRBV7-9	TRBJ2-7	.	TGTGCCAGCACCCCCCGGGGCCCCTACGAGCAGTACTTC	CASTPRGPYEQYF
.	TRBV7-8	TRBJ1-5	.	TGTGCCAGCAGCGGCAGGGTCTTCGAGCAGCCCCAGCATTTT	CASSGRVFEQPQHF
few	TRBV7-6	TRBJ2-1	.	TGTGCCAGCACCTCAGGGGGGGGCGCCTACAATGAGCAGTTCTTC	CASTSGGGAYNEQFF
.	TRBV30	TRBJ2-1	TRBD2	TGTGCCTGGAGAAAGACTAGCGGGAGACAAGTAGAGCAGTTCTTC	CAWRKTSGRQVEQFF
.	TRBV7-9	TRBJ2-7	.	TGTGCCAGCAGCTTAGCCCCGGGCTGGGACTACGAGCAGTACTTC	CASSLAPGWDYEQYF
.	TRBV29-1	TRBJ2-7	.	TGCAGCGTTGTTTTGGACTCCTCCTACGAGCAGTACTTC	CSVVLDSSYEQYF
.	TRBV10-3	TRBJ2-7	TRBD2	TGTGCCATCAGTGGGAGCGGGACTAGCGCTTCCTACGAGCAGTACTTC	CAISGSGTSASYEQYF
once	TRBV13	TRBJ2-5	.	TGTGCCAGCAGCCCGGCGAGAGGGAATGGCCAAGAGACCCAGTACTTC	CASSPARGNGQETQYF
.	TRBV13	TRBJ2-1	.	TGTGCCAGCAGCTTGCGAAAGGTATCTGGGCAGTTCTTC	CASSLRKVSGQFF
.	TRBV7-6	TRBJ2-7	.	TGTGCCAGCAGCGCGGGCGAGAGCGAGCAGTACTTC	CASSAGESEQYF
.	TRBV5-6	TRBJ2-7	TRBD2	TGTGCCAGCAGCTCCATGACTAGCGGATTATCCTACGAGCAGTACTTC	CASSSMTSGLSYEQYF
.	TRBV11-2	TRBJ2-7	TRBD1	TGTGCCAGCAGCTATGGACAGGGCTACGAGCAGTACTTC	CASSYGQGYEQYF
.	TRBV27	TRBJ2-1	.	TGTGCCAGCAGTTTATCCGGCCCCTATGAGCAGTTCTTC	CASSLSGPYEQFF
.	TRBV29-1	TRBJ1-1	TRBD1	TGCAGTACGCTCCGGGACAGCCTATTGAACACTGAAGCTTTCTTT	CSTLRDSLLNTEAFF
.	TRBV4-1	TRBJ2-5	.	TGCGCCAGCAGCCAGACCCTTCAGCCAGAGACCCAGTACTTC	CASSQTLQPETQYF
.	TRBV7-9	TRBJ2-7	.	TGTGCCAGCAGCGTAGGCAGCTCCTACGAGCAGTACTTC	CASSVGSSYEQYF
.	TRBV9	TRBJ2-1	TRBD2	TGTGCCAGCAGCGTAGCGGGTAGCGGGGCCTACAATGAGCAGTTCTTC	CASSVAGSGAYNEQFF
.	TRBV5-1	TRBJ1-1	.	TGCGCCAGCAGCTCGGAGGTCTTCACTGAAGCTTTCTTT	CASSSEVFTEAFF
.	TRBV10-3	TRBJ2-7	.	TGTGCCATCAGTGAGGGAGGACACCGCTCCTACGAGCAGTACTTC	CAISEGGHRSYEQYF
.	TRBV14	TRBJ2-1	.	TGTGCCAGCAGCCAAGTTAGGGGGAATGAGCAGTTCTTC	CASSQVRGNEQFF
.	TRBV5-1	TRBJ2-1	.	TGCGCCAGCAGCTCCTCTCACGGGTACAATGAGCAGTTCTTC	CASSSSHGYNEQFF
.	TRBV9	TRBJ1-1	.	TGTGCCAGCAGCGTAAGCGCCCTGGGGGTCACTGAAGCTTTCTTT	CASSVSALGVTEAFF
.	TRBV4-1	TRBJ2-2	.	TGCGCCAGCAGCCAAGATCCACAGGGAAACACCGGGGAGCTGTTTTTT	CASSQDPQGNTGELFF
.	TRBV11-2	TRBJ2-1	TRBD2	TGTGCCAGCAGCTTAGATATTGAGCGGGGGCGAGACAATGAGCAGTTCTTC	CASSLDIERGRDNEQFF
.	TRBV19	TRBJ2-7	.	TGTGCCAGTAGTCCTTTGGACAGCTACGAGCAGTACTTC	CASSPLDSYEQYF
once	TRBV4-1	TRBJ2-5	TRBD2	TGCGCCAGCAGCCAAGATTTTCTAGCGGGGGCACAAGAGACCCAGTACTTC	CASSQDFLAGAQETQYF
.	TRBV6-1	TRBJ2-3	.	TGTGCCAGCAGTGAACCCGGACAGGGAGCCGTAGGACTAGAGAAAATTAGCACAGATACGCAGTATTTT	CASSEPGQGAVGLEKISTDTQYF
.	TRBV6-1	TRBJ2-3	TRBD2	TGTGCCAGCAGTGAAAGCTTAGCGGGGACCACAGATACGCAGTATTTT	CASSESLAGTTDTQYF